This TCR beta chain was identified in a study of blood T cells in healthy people across ages. Study-level findings and limits: While age rose, TCR beta diversity per million T cells dropped in a roughly linear way. In long-lived donors, naive CD4+ cell counts and diversity exceeded those of aged donors.

This clonotype was detected only a few times. Its antigen is as yet unknown. A sample-barcoded 5' primer and a J-beta primer mix were used in a second PCR of about 7 to 12 cycles. TCRdb processed the 5' RACE reads anew with MiXCR; each CDR3 protein has one entry. The sample includes fewer than 1 million distinct CDR3 sequences, under 55% of them seen just once. V was pared by 1 base and J by 0 bases, with 10 bases between. The germline CDR1 and CDR2 sequences are LGHNA and YSLEER. The CDR3 has 16 residues. Ranging in age from about 6 to 90, the donors were healthy Caucasian individuals from Russia. Per individual sample, total RNA of at least 5 micrograms was extracted.

This clonotype was sampled from a man aged 55 to 70 in good health. This sequence joins TRBV4-3 and TRBJ2-1, with no clear D. Material for sequencing was blood. Here the CDR3 DNA reads TGCGCCAGCAGCCAAGGAATCCGAAGCTCCTACAATGAGCAGTTCTTC. Translating gives CASSQGIRSSYNEQFF.